This is a list of T cell receptor beta chains from one sample in a study of Ad26.COV2.S vaccination and SARS-CoV-2 variants. Here immunoSEQ multiplex PCR was the method, and the copy in TCRdb shows in-frame clones only, minus some. Of under 150,000 clones listed, 70% to 90% were seen once; the top ten hold 5%. The sequencing here drew on peripheral blood, taken after recovery from COVID-19. Every receptor here comes from a human donor who had recovered from COVID-19. Both conserved end residues are part of each CDR3. D genes are given only for firm matches. Expanded clones are given a class, and other clones once, few, many or no size at all.

cdr3_nt	cdr3_aa	j_call	clone_size	d_call	v_call
TGTGCCAGCCTTCATCGGGGCACAAAACTGTTTTTT	CASLHRGTKLFF	TRBJ1-4	few	-	TRBV11-2
TGTGCCAGCAGTTCCCAACAGACAGTCCCCCATGCAAAACTGTTTTTT	CASSSQQTVPHAKLFF	TRBJ1-4	few	-	TRBV28
TGTGCCAGCAAGGTAGGGTTGGAGCAGTTCTTC	CASKVGLEQFF	TRBJ2-1	-	-	TRBV27
TGCGCCAGCAGCCAACCGAACACCGGGGAGCTGTTTTTT	CASSQPNTGELFF	TRBJ2-2	-	-	TRBV4-1
TGTGCCACTGGAGGTCCCCGCCAATCCCGGGCAGCCACAGATACGCAGTATTTT	CATGGPRQSRAATDTQYF	TRBJ2-3	-	-	TRBV19
TGTGCCAGCAGTGAATCGCAGAATGAAAAACTGTTTTTT	CASSESQNEKLFF	TRBJ1-4	-	-	TRBV25-1
TGCAGTGCTAGTTGGGCAGGGAACCACGAGCAGTACTTC	CSASWAGNHEQYF	TRBJ2-7	-	-	TRBV20-1
TGTGCCAGCAGCCGCCTACGTACCTACGAGCAGTACTTC	CASSRLRTYEQYF	TRBJ2-7	-	-	TRBV7-2
TGCGCCAGCAGCTTGGCAGGGGCTGGAAACACCATATATTTT	CASSLAGAGNTIYF	TRBJ1-3	few	-	TRBV5-1
TGTGCCAGCAGCTTTCAGGGTTGGTTCCACTACGAGCAGTACTTC	CASSFQGWFHYEQYF	TRBJ2-7	-	-	TRBV27
TGTGCCAGCAGTTACTCACAGTACGGACGGGGAGAAAAACTGTTTTTT	CASSYSQYGRGEKLFF	TRBJ1-4	-	-	TRBV6-5
TGTGCCAGCTCACCACCAGAGGGGGCATCCTCACCCCTCCACTTT	CASSPPEGASSPLHF	TRBJ1-6	-	TRBD1	TRBV18
TGTGCCAGCACCGGGCCTAACAATGAGCAGTTCTTC	CASTGPNNEQFF	TRBJ2-1	-	-	TRBV6-5
TGTGCTAGTGGTACCAACTCCAGGGGGAAGGCCGGGGAGCTGTTTTTT	CASGTNSRGKAGELFF	TRBJ2-2	once	TRBD1	TRBV12-5
TGTGCCCAGAAGGGGAACACTGAAGCTTTCTTT	CAQKGNTEAFF	TRBJ1-1	-	-	TRBV30
TGCAGTGCTAGTGGCGACAGAGACTACGAGCAGTACTTC	CSASGDRDYEQYF	TRBJ2-7	-	-	TRBV20-1
TGTGCCAGCAGTTACAGCGTTCGCTACAATGAGCAGTTCTTC	CASSYSVRYNEQFF	TRBJ2-1	-	-	TRBV25-1
TGTGCCAGTAGTTTCCCAGGGGGAGAAATTTTGTTCGGCAATCAGCCCCAGCATTTT	CASSFPGGEILFGNQPQHF	TRBJ1-5	-	TRBD1	TRBV19
TGTGCCAGCAGCTCCATAGGTACAGATACGCAGTATTTT	CASSSIGTDTQYF	TRBJ2-3	once	-	TRBV7-2
TGTGCCTGGAGGTCCTGGAGCGGGGGCTACAATGAGCAGTTCTTC	CAWRSWSGGYNEQFF	TRBJ2-1	-	TRBD2	TRBV30
TGTGCCACCAGTGATAGGGGACCAGATCAGCCCCAGCATTTT	CATSDRGPDQPQHF	TRBJ1-5	-	-	TRBV24-1
TGCAGCGCCCGACTGGGGGACTATGGCTACACCTTC	CSARLGDYGYTF	TRBJ1-2	-	-	TRBV29-1
TGCAGCGTATCACAGGGGGGAGGCAATCAGCCCCAGCATTTT	CSVSQGGGNQPQHF	TRBJ1-5	-	TRBD1	TRBV29-1
TGTGCCAGCAGCTTAGGAGGGGGCGCGGGTCAGCCCCAGCATTTT	CASSLGGGAGQPQHF	TRBJ1-5	-	TRBD1	TRBV7-9
TGTGCCAGCAGTAGGGAATATGGCTACACCTTC	CASSREYGYTF	TRBJ1-2	-	-	TRBV28
TGTGCCAGCAGTCAGACAGTTAACTACGAGCAGTACTTC	CASSQTVNYEQYF	TRBJ2-7	-	-	TRBV27